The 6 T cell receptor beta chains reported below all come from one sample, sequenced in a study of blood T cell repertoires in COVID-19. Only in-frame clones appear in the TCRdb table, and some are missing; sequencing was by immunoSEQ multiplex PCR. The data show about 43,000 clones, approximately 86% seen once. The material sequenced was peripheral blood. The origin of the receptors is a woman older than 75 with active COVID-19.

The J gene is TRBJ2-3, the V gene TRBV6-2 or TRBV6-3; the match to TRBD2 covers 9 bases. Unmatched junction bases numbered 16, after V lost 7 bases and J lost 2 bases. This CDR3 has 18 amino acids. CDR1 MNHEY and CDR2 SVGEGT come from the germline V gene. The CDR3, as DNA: TGTGCCAGCACCCCCCGATCGGGCGGGGGGGCCCCCACAGATACGCAGTATTTT. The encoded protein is CASTPRSGGGAPTDTQYF.

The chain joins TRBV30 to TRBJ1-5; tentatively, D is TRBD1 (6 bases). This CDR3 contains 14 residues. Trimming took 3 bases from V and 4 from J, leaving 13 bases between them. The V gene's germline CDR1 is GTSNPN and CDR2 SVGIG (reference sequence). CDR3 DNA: TGTGCCTGGAGGGCCGGGACACTTAATCAGCCCCAGCATTTT. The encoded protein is CAWRAGTLNQPQHF.

The CDR3 nucleotides are TGTGCCAGTAGCCCCGGGACAGGCGTCACCGGGGAGCTGTTTTTT. Translating gives CASSPGTGVTGELFF. The chain combines TRBV19 with TRBJ2-2; 8 nucleotides agree with TRBD1. Unmatched junction bases numbered 7, after V lost 6 bases and J lost 4 bases. The CDR3 sequence is 15 residues long. Germline loops: CDR1 LNHDA, CDR2 SQIVND (reference sequence).

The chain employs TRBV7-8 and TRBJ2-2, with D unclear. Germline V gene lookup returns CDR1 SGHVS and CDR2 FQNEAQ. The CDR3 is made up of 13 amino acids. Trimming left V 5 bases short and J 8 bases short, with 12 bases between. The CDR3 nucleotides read TGTGCCAGCAGCCCCCCGGTTTTAGGGGAGCTGTTTTTT. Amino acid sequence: CASSPPVLGELFF.

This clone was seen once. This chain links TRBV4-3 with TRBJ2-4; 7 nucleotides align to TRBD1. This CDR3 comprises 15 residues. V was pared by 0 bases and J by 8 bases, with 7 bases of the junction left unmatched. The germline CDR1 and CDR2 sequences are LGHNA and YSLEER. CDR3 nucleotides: TGCGCCAGCAGCCAAGATCGGTTCCAGGGGGACATTCAGTACTTC. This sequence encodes CASSQDRFQGDIQYF.

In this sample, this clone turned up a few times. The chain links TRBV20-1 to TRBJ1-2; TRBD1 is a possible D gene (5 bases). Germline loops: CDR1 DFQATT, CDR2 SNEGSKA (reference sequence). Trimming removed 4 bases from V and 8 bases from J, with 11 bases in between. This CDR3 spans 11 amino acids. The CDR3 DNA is TGCAGTGCTACAGGGCTCTGGGGCTACACCTTC. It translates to CSATGLWGYTF.